These 2 T cell receptor beta chains came from one sample sequenced in a study of OX40 agonist ivuxolimab in advanced cancers. Using immunoSEQ multiplex PCR, the repertoire was profiled, and TCRdb retains in-frame clones only, with some absent. This sample has 20,000 to 30,000 clones, with about 86% found just once. The material was CD4+ or CD8+ T cells sorted from blood, obtained in a trial of the OX40 agonist ivuxolimab. These receptors all come from an adult with an advanced solid tumor such as melanoma, head and neck, liver or kidney cancer.

The V gene is TRBV7-9, the J gene TRBJ1-1; D may be TRBD1 (5 bases). This CDR3 region has 16 residues. Trimming removed 2 bases at V and 3 bases at J, with 16 bases between. CDR1 and CDR2 (germline): SEHNR, FQNEAQ (reference sequence). This chain's CDR3 is CASSLIEGMKDTEAFF. CDR3 nucleotides: TGTGCCAGCAGCTTAATAGAGGGGATGAAGGACACTGAAGCTTTCTTT.

The chain is built from TRBV7-2 and TRBJ2-1, with D perhaps being TRBD1 or TRBD2 (5 bases each). The CDR3 has 12 amino acids. With 3 bases removed from V and 6 bases from J, the gap between germline ends came to 6 bases. The germline gives CDR1 SGHTA, CDR2 FQGNSA. The CDR3 region has the DNA TGTGCCAGCAGCTTCGGGGCCAATGAGCAGTTCTTC. Its protein product is CASSFGANEQFF.